This entry describes one T cell receptor (beta chain). This clonotype was observed a handful of times. Its binding antigen is unknown. Within one base of it there is no much larger clone, and no base qualities were kept. All donors were healthy Caucasians. The twin cohort consisted of three pairs of female monozygotic twins, all aged roughly 18 to 29 years. Positive isolation kits from Invitrogen were used to isolate the CD4+ and CD8+ T cell populations. The record originates from a study of identical twins (dated by TCRdb to 2016 to 2018). Broadly, across the study: TCR alpha and beta repertoires from monozygotic twins, unrelated adults of various ages and cord blood were deep-sequenced to test whether fetal clonotypes persist. To rule out contamination, replicate twin experiments were performed at different times with different library preparation protocols.

Library creation used 5' RACE. Sequencing instrument: Illumina HiSeq 2000. A universal primer binding site was added through template switching, and the final cDNA carried a unique molecular identifier so that TCR cDNA molecules could be counted accurately. Specific primers in the conserved constant-segment region were used to synthesize first-strand cDNA for the TCR alpha and beta chains. To control for contamination, each cDNA library was double barcoded with a SMART-Mk sample barcode plus Illumina barcodes. Two successive PCR steps introduced TruSeq adapter sequences along with Illumina sample barcodes. TCR alpha and beta cDNA libraries were sequenced on the Illumina HiSeq platform with custom primers. The original pipeline was this. MiGEC processed the raw reads to extract unique molecular identifiers, while MiXCR was used to determine the CDR3 positions. Recombination models were inferred per individual with the repgenHMM and IGoR tools using an EM algorithm. The analysis of shared clonotypes was done with the tcR package in R, with sharing normalized by the product of cloneset sizes. Out-of-frame nonproductive sequences were analyzed to study raw recombination free of thymic and clonal selection effects. TCRdb itself trimmed the public reads at Q25 with fastp, ran MiXCR and retained productive beta chains. One record per CDR3 amino acid sequence lists the most common genes and DNA. The V and J calls, along with clone size, are taken from TCRdb and not from the paper's own processing. The sample table lists hundreds of thousands of distinct CDR3 sequences, more than 20% of them with a count of one. Around 3% of the sample is taken by the ten largest.

Paper-wide results and their limitations: A weaker excess of twin sharing was found in beta out-of-frame sequences because the signal-to-noise ratio was lowered by fewer shared sequences. In monozygotic twins, recombination models systematically underestimated out-of-frame TCR alpha sharing, but the models matched the sharing seen between unrelated individuals. Compared with coincidental sharing between unrelated individuals, out-of-frame TCR alpha sequences shared between twins had an excess of sequences with low generation probability. Because the same donors could not be followed over many years, conclusions were based on cross-sectional statistical analysis. Fewer insertions were carried by abundant cord blood beta clonotypes; a weaker similar trend was observed in young adult naive repertoires, while no such trend was observed in memory repertoires. Zero-insertion analyses could be partly confounded by invariant T cells such as MAIT and iNKT, although diverse VJ usage argued against such confounding for most clonotypes.

Its CDR3 holds 12 amino acids, cysteine through phenylalanine. Only CDR3 DNA is held: 36 bases, read in frame from base 1. CDR1 SGHDT and CDR2 YYEEEE were looked up in the germline V gene. V sheds 2 bases and J sheds 9 bases, leaving 8 bases between their ends. The sample also formed part of further work on T cells expressing NK-cell markers. That second report states: In sorted CD3+CD56+NKG2C+, CD3+CD56+NKG2C- and CD3+CD56-NKG2C+ T-cell subsets from 7 to 9 donors, TCR beta-chain repertoires were profiled. Of the eight sequenced donors, seven were found to be HCMV-seropositive and one was found to be HCMV-seronegative. To restrict sorting to alphabetaTCR-expressing T cells, an anti-gammadeltaTCR antibody was added in several experiments. In roughly 6 donors, the dominant CD3+CD56+NKG2C+ clonotypes were found to rank among the top 10 CD8+ clonotypes and to make up 1.0-7.0% of CD8+ T cells. Those dominant clonotypes were again the most abundant among CD3+CD56-NKG2C+ cells in four donors, at roughly 25-65%. Whether the expanded NKG2C-expressing T cell clones were specific for HCMV antigens was left unclear. Randomly selected healthy volunteers, three men and five women, were used as the eight sequenced donors. A commercial ELISA kit detecting HCMV-specific IgG in serum was used to determine HCMV serostatus. MIGEC was used to demultiplex reads and group the reads by UMI, and MiTCR was used to assemble and quantify clonotypes. To exclude erroneous sequences, only TCR cDNA sequences supported by at least two reads were retained. The tcR package was used for downstream repertoire analysis, and clonotypes were matched across fractions by CDR3 nucleotide sequence plus V segment. VDJmatch was used to annotate antigen specificity against VDJdb, with one amino acid substitution in CDR3 allowed.

The origin of this receptor is a woman younger than 35 in good health. The chain employs TRBV5-6 and TRBJ1-4, with TRBD1 tentatively as D gene (6 bases match). Sequencing was performed on CD4+ T cells sorted from blood. CDR3 protein: CASSFRGKKLFF. The DNA sequence is given as TGTGCCAGCAGCTTCAGGGGTAAAAAACTGTTTTTT. Where the CDR3 stops, the reference TRBV5-6 and TRBJ1-4 genes take over; the full variable domain is DAGVTQSPTHLIKTRGQQVTLRCSPKSGHDTVSWYQQALGQGPQFIFQYYEEEERQRGNFPDRFSGHQFPNYSSELNVNALLLGDSALYLCASSFRGKKLFFGSGTQLSVL.